The next 15 T cell receptor beta chains were all read from a single sample in a study of early T cells in non-severe SARS-CoV-2 infection. Using its own MiXCR run on the 5' RACE reads, TCRdb lists one record per CDR3 protein. The sample includes 45,000 or so distinct CDR3 sequences, roughly 7% of them seen just once. Sequencing was done on a sample of whole blood. All receptors derive from an adult who was a healthcare worker with PCR-confirmed SARS-CoV-2 infection or an uninfected control (not recorded which).

This clonotype was counted at least ten times. The V gene is TRBV10-3, the J gene TRBJ2-3; D call uncertain. The germline V gene encodes CDR1 ENHRY and CDR2 SYGVKD. The germline V and J ends were trimmed by 7 bases and 6 bases, with 11 bases remaining between them. The CDR3 is 12 amino acids. CDR3 protein: CAINGNWDTQYF. For the CDR3, the DNA is TGTGCCATCAATGGGAACTGGGATACGCAGTATTTT.

The chain has TRBV20-1 and TRBJ1-5; D may be TRBD1 (5 bases). The CDR3 has 13 amino acids. V lost 8 bases and J 5 bases, leaving 16 bases between the germline ends. The germline CDR1 and CDR2 sequences are DFQATT and SNEGSKA (reference sequence). DNA for the CDR3: TGCAGTACCCGGCCAGGGTCGGATCAGCCCCAGCATTTT. Amino acids: CSTRPGSDQPQHF.

The genes are TRBV7-9 and TRBJ1-2, with 8 bases fitting TRBD1. The CDR3 spans 15 residues. The J segment lost 4 bases and the V segment lost 9 bases, leaving 13 bases of the junction unmatched. Germline values: CDR1 SEHNR, CDR2 FQNEAQ (reference sequence). The CDR3: CASNGQGAPSYGYTF. In DNA form, the CDR3 reads TGTGCCAGTAACGGTCAGGGGGCTCCGAGCTATGGCTACACCTTC.

This clonotype was observed a handful of times. The chain has TRBV20-1 and TRBJ2-3; D is unresolved. The CDR3 covers 15 residues. In germline, CDR1 is DFQATT, CDR2 SNEGSKA (reference sequence). V was pared by 0 bases and J by 5 bases, with 15 bases between. CDR3: CSARELAGPGDTQYF. Here the CDR3 DNA reads TGCAGTGCTAGAGAGTTGGCAGGTCCGGGAGATACGCAGTATTTT.

V is TRBV5-1 and J is TRBJ2-1; the match to TRBD1 covers 9 bases. V shed 4 bases, J shed 6 bases, and the junction held 2 bases outside the gene matches. This CDR3 spans 13 amino acids. Germline V gives CDR1 SGHRS, CDR2 YFSETQ. CDR3 residues: CASSPGQGNEQFF. For the CDR3, the DNA is TGCGCCAGCAGCCCGGGACAGGGCAATGAGCAGTTCTTC.

This clonotype has ten or more counts. The chain recombines TRBV18 with TRBJ2-7, with 9 bases matching TRBD2. The trim removed 2 bases at V and 5 bases at J, leaving 7 bases unmatched. The CDR3 loop spans 15 amino acids. Germline CDR1 KGHSH, CDR2 LQKENI. The CDR3 protein is CASSPTLAGDNEQYF. The CDR3 nucleotides read TGTGCCAGCTCACCAACACTAGCGGGCGACAACGAGCAGTACTTC.

The table lists this clonotype with a few counts. The chain links TRBV29-1 to TRBJ2-3; no clear D. Trimming cost V 6 bases and J 1 base, with 11 bases left between them. Germline V gene sequence: CDR1 SQVTM, CDR2 ANQGSEA. The CDR3 loop spans 13 amino acids. In nucleotides, the CDR3 is TGCAGCGTCTCCCAGGACGGCACAGATACGCAGTATTTT. It translates to CSVSQDGTDTQYF.

This clonotype was found a few times. The CDR3 protein is CASSPIQEGLFF. DNA for the CDR3: TGTGCCAGCTCACCGATCCAGGAGGGGCTGTTTTTT. The chain joins TRBV18 to TRBJ2-2, with a possible D match to TRBD2 (6 bases). This CDR3 region has 12 residues. The V gene's germline CDR1 is KGHSH and CDR2 LQKENI. V was pared by 3 bases and J by 13 bases, with 12 bases between.

This clonotype was recorded many times. The chain links TRBV19 to TRBJ1-2; 11 nucleotides match TRBD1. Trimming removed 7 bases from V and 2 bases from J; junction bases left unmatched: 3. CDR3 size: 14 residues. From germline, CDR1 is LNHDA and CDR2 SQIVND (reference sequence). CDR3 loop: CASTGQGANYGYTF. CDR3 sequence (DNA): TGTGCCAGTACCGGACAGGGGGCGAACTATGGCTACACCTTC.

V is TRBV5-6 and J is TRBJ2-5, with 7 bases fitting TRBD1. The trim removed 6 bases at V and 4 bases at J, leaving 6 bases unmatched. The CDR3 runs 13 residues. Per the germline V gene, CDR1 is SGHDT and CDR2 is YYEEEE. The CDR3 DNA follows: TGTGCCAGCATCGCACAGGGGAGAGAGACCCAGTACTTC. Its translation is CASIAQGRETQYF.

This chain uses TRBV12-3 or TRBV12-4 with TRBJ1-2; no clear D. Trimming pared 4 bases from V and 10 bases from J, leaving 10 bases between. CDR3 size: 11 residues. CDR3 coding DNA: TGTGCCAGCAGTTCCCGGGCTTTCTACACCTTC. It is translated as CASSSRAFYTF.

This clonotype was counted only a few times. V usage is TRBV28 and J usage is TRBJ2-1; D perhaps matches TRBD1 (6 bases). The length of the CDR3 is 14 residues. Per germline, CDR1 MDHEN and CDR2 SYDVKM. V gave up 4 bases and J gave up 7 bases, with 14 bases separating them. CDR3 protein: CASSWTDLGNEQFF. The CDR3, as DNA: TGTGCCAGCAGTTGGACAGACTTAGGGAATGAGCAGTTCTTC. The full variable domain, rest sourced from reference TRBV28 and TRBJ2-1, is DVKVTQSSRYLVKRTGEKVFLECVQDMDHENMFWYRQDPGLGLRLIYFSYDVKMKEKGDIPEGYSVSREKKERFSLILESASTNQTSMYLCASSWTDLGNEQFFGPGTRLTVL.

At least ten counts were recorded for this clonotype. The chain uses TRBV10-3 and TRBJ1-1; possibly TRBD1 for D (5 bases). Germline CDR1 ENHRY, CDR2 SYGVKD. This CDR3 is 13 amino acids long. The V end was cut by 10 bases, the J end by 4 bases, with 16 bases between. CDR3 in DNA: TGTGCCACCGGCTTAACGGGGGGCACTGAAGCTTTCTTT. Its protein product is CATGLTGGTEAFF.

This chain connects TRBV7-9 to TRBJ1-2, with unresolved D. The CDR3 runs 11 residues. In germline, CDR1 is SEHNR, CDR2 FQNEAQ (reference sequence). Trimming took off 3 bases at V and 4 bases at J, with 3 bases between the two ends. CDR3 in amino acids: CASSFIYGYTF. The CDR3, as DNA: TGTGCCAGCAGCTTCATCTATGGCTACACCTTC. The full variable domain, in which reference TRBV7-9 and TRBJ1-2 provide the parts outside the CDR3, is DTGVSQNPRHKITKRGQNVTFRCDPISEHNRLYWYRQTLGQGPEFLTYFQNEAQLEKSRLLSDRFSAERPKGSFSTLEIQRTEQGDSAMYLCASSFIYGYTFGSGTRLTVV.

CDR3 nucleotides: TGTGCCACCAGTGATGCGTCCAATGAGCAGTTCTTC. Translated, it gives CATSDASNEQFF. The chain employs TRBV24-1 and TRBJ2-1; no reliable D call. CDR3 length: 12 residues. Germline assignment: CDR1 KGHDR and CDR2 SFDVKD. The V end lost 3 bases, the J end lost 6 bases, and 5 bases lay between the germline ends.